What follows are 3 T cell receptor beta chains derived from one specimen sequenced in a study of human CD8 memory T cell subsets. Preparation of the TCR beta libraries relied on UMI-labeled 5' RACE. TCRdb derives one entry per CDR3 protein from the 5' RACE reads, leaving out DNA. The sample includes some 9,600 distinct CDR3 sequences. Material for sequencing was CD8+ stem-like memory T cells (TSCM and TCM) sorted from PBMCs. Subset described: stem-like memory CD8 T cells (TSTEM), CCR7+ PD-1- TIGIT-. The origin of the receptors is a human donor in good health.

V is TRBV7-8 and J is TRBJ2-5; the TCRdb call, TRBD2, lacks DNA for checking. The length of the CDR3 is 15 residues. The germline V gene encodes CDR1 SGHVS and CDR2 FQNEAQ. This CDR3 is CASSPDLAGQETQYF.

V and J are TRBV30 and TRBJ2-5; there is no DNA to check the TCRdb D call of TRBD2. Germline V lookup: CDR1 GTSNPN, CDR2 SVGIG (reference sequence). There are 14 residues in the CDR3. The chain's CDR3 is CAWSVVDSEETQYF. Complete variable domain (other parts from reference TRBV30 and TRBJ2-5): SQTIHQWPATLVQPVGSPLSLECTVEGTSNPNLYWYRQAAGRGLQLLFYSVGIGQISSEVPQNLSASRPQDRQFILSSKKLLLSDSGFYLCAWSVVDSEETQYFGPGTRLLVL.

The V and J genes are TRBV7-8 and TRBJ2-3; TCRdb's D call of TRBD1 is untestable without DNA. CDR3 length equals 15 residues. Germline CDR1 reads SGHVS; CDR2 reads FQNEAQ. This CDR3 is CASSSPFGYTDTQYF.